This T cell receptor (beta chain) comes out of a study of T-cell memory formation after mild COVID-19 (dated by TCRdb to 2020 to 2023). Background for the entire study: TCR sequence clusters from the two donors were largely donor specific. The cohort was made up of two young adult volunteers, one female and one male, who were previously healthy. In a couple of donors, T-cell clones that expanded and contracted after mild COVID-19 were followed by sequencing TCRalpha and TCRbeta repertoires longitudinally.

Sequencing relied on an Illumina NovaSeq 6000. Using 5'RACE with constant-segment primers, TCRalpha and TCRbeta cDNA libraries were constructed, with sample barcodes and unique molecular identifiers added in the process. RNA was extracted from every sample with Trizol reagent. Amplification of the libraries took two PCR steps, and the second step added a second sample barcode plus Illumina TruSeq adapters. Sequencing of libraries was performed on an Illumina NovaSeq with 2 x 150 bp paired-end reads. The study's own analysis went as follows. Demultiplexing of reads and collapsing into UMI-guided consensus sequences were performed with migec v1.2.7. Using mixcr v2.1.11, the UMI consensuses were aligned to TRA and TRB V and J templates and assembled into clonotypes. A clonotype was counted as expanded or contracted only when both edgeR and NoisET called the clonotype significant, with the noise models trained on biological replicates. For edgeR calls, the thresholds were a false discovery rate-adjusted p below 0.01 and a log2 fold-change of 1. As an exploratory analysis of dynamics, max-normalized trajectories of the 1000 most abundant clonotypes were examined with PCA combined with hierarchical clustering. The CD4 or CD8 phenotype of responding clones was assigned using the separately sequenced CD4+ and CD8+ repertoires. TCRdb handled the public reads itself, with Q25 trimming in fastp and clone calling in MiXCR, and kept productive beta chains. Identical CDR3 proteins give one entry, which carries the most common genes and DNA. The authors' filters were not applied to this entry. The sample table records fewer than 110,000 distinct CDR3 sequences; over 13% of these occur just once. The biggest ten clones account for 35% to 50% of the sample.

Ficoll-Paque density gradient centrifugation was the method used to isolate PBMCs. This clonotype was observed a few times. It lacks a known antigen. There are no base qualities to consult, and no much larger clone falls within one base. Summary of the overall study and its limitations: Only a couple of mild cases were covered in the study, and larger cohorts including severe cases with pre-infection samples were considered necessary. Some responding clones were found in pre-infection memory, which suggests that pre-existing cross-reactive memory T cells took part in the SARS-CoV-2 response. SARS-CoV-2 specificity of the second-wave clones peaking on day 37 was not confirmed. Contracting CD4+ clones were found mainly in CM and EM memory subsets, while CD8+ clones were enriched in EMRA. Clones that contracted from day 15 to 85 showed balanced CD4/CD8 phenotypes, whereas a second wave of clones that expanded from day 15 to 37 leaned towards CD4+.

The receptor comes from a man in his late teens or twenties who had mild COVID-19 (a few samples of this study predate the infection). The sample titles of this study are shuffled in the database, so cell type and time point are left out; the donor was told from shared clones. The sample consisted of PBMCs or a T cell subset sorted from them (not recorded which).

The DNA sequence is as follows: TGCAGTGCTAGAGAAACGGGGGGCCACGGCTACACCTTC. It translates to CSARETGGHGYTF. The sequence joins TRBV20-1 to TRBJ1-2, with a weak D call of TRBD1 (6 bases match). The CDR3 holds 13 amino acids from the cysteine to the phenylalanine. This entry keeps only the CDR3 DNA: 39 bases, framed from base 1. The germline V gene (reference sequence) specifies DFQATT as CDR1 and SNEGSKA as CDR2. Between the V and J ends, shortened by 0 bases and 8 bases respectively, the junction contains 13 bases.